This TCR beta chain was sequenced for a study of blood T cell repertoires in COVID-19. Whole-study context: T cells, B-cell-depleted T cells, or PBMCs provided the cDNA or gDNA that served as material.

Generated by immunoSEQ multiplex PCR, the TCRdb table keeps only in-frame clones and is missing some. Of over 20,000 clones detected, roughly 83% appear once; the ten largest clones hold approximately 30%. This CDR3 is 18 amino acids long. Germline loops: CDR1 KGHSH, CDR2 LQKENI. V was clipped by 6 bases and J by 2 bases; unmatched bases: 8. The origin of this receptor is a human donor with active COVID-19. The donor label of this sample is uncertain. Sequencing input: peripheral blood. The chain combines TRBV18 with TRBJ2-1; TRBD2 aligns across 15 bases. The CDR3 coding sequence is TGTGCCAGCTCGGGACTAGCGGGGGGCCGTGATGCCTACAATGAGCAGTTCTTC. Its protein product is CASSGLAGGRDAYNEQFF.